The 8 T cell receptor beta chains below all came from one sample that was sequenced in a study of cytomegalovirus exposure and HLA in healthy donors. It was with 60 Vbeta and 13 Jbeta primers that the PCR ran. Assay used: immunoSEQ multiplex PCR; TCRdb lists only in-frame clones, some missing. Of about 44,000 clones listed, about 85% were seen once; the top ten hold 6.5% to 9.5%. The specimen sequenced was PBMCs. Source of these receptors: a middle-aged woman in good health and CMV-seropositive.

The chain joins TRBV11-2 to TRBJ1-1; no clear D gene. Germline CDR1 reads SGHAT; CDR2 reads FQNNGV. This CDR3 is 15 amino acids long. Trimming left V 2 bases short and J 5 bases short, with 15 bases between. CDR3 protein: CASSLNIEGWTEAFF. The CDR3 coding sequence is TGTGCCAGCAGCTTAAATATAGAGGGTTGGACTGAAGCTTTCTTT.

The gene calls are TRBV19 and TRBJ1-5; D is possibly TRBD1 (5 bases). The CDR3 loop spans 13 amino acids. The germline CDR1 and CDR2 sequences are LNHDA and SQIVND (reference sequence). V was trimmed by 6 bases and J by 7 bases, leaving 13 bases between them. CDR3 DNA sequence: TGTGCCAGTAGACGGGGGGAGGGGCAGCCCCAGCATTTT. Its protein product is CASRRGEGQPQHF.

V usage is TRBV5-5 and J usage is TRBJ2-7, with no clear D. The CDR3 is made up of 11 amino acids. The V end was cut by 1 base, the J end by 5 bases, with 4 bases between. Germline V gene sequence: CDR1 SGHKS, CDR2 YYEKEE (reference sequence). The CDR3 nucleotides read TGTGCCAGCAGCTTGATCGACGAGCAGTACTTC. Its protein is CASSLIDEQYF.

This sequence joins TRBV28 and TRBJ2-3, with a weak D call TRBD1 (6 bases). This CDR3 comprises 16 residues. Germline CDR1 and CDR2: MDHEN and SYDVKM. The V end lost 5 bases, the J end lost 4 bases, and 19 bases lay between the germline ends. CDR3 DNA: TGTGCCAGCAGTCCCATCATGGACAGTTTAGCAGATACGCAGTATTTT. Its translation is CASSPIMDSLADTQYF.

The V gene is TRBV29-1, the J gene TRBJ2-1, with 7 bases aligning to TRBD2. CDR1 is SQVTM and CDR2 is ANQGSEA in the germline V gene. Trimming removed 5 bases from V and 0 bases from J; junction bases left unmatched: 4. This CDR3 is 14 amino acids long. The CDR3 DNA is TGCAGCGTTCTAGCGGATAACTCCTACAATGAGCAGTTCTTC. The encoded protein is CSVLADNSYNEQFF.

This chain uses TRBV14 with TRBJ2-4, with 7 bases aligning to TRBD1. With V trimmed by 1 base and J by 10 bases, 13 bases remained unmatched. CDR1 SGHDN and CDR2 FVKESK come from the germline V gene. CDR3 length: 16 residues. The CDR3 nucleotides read TGTGCCAGCAGCCAAGCCTCGACAGGGTCTCTCCGGATTCAGTACTTC. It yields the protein CASSQASTGSLRIQYF. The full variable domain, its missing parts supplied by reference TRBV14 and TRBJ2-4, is EAGVTQFPSHSVIEKGQTVTLRCDPISGHDNLYWYRRVMGKEIKFLLHFVKESKQDESGMPNNRFLAERTGGTYSTLKVQPAELEDSGVYFCASSQASTGSLRIQYFGAGTRLSVL.

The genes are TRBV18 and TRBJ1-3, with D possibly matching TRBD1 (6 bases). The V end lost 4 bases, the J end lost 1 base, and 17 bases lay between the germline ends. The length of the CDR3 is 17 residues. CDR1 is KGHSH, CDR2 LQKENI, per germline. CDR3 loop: CASSLVGTSDSGNTIYF. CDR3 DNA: TGTGCCAGCTCACTTGTGGGGACATCAGATTCTGGAAACACCATATATTTT.

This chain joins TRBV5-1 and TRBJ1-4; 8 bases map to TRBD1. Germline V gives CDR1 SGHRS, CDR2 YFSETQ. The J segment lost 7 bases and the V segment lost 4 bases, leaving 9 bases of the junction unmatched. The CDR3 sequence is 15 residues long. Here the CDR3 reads CASSQMTGESEKLFF. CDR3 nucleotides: TGCGCCAGCAGCCAAATGACAGGGGAGAGTGAAAAACTGTTTTTT.